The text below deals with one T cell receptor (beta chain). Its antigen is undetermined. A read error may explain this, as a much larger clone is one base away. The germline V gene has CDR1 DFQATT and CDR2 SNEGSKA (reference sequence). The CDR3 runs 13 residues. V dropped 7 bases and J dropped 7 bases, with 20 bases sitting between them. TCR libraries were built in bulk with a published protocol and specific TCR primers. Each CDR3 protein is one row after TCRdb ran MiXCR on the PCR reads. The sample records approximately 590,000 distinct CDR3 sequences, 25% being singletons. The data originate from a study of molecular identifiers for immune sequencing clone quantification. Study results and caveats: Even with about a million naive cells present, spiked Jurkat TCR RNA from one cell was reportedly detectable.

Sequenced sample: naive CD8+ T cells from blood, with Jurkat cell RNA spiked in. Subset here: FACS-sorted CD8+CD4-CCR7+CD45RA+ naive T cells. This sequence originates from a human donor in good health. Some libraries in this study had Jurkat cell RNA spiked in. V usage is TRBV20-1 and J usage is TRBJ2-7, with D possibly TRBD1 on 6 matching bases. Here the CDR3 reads CSVTTGNDREQYF. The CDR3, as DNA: TGCAGTGTTACGACAGGAAATGATAGGGAGCAGTACTTC.